This TCR beta chain stems from a study of identical twins. This clonotype turned up a few times. TCRdb independently ran MiXCR on the 5' RACE reads; one entry per CDR3 protein. The sample carries hundreds of thousands of distinct CDR3 sequences, approximately 13% recorded once. CDR1 and CDR2 from the germline V gene are MDHEN and SYDVKM. CDR3 length equals 11 residues. The ends were cut back, 4 bases at V and 11 bases at J, with 9 bases in the middle. The data were also submitted as part of a second study, on yellow fever vaccine responses in identical twins.

The source is a woman between 18 and 29 years old in good health. The sample was PBMCs. This rearrangement joins TRBV28 to TRBJ2-1; no definite D call. Here the CDR3 reads CASSSPPKQFF. CDR3 DNA: TGTGCCAGCAGTTCCCCACCTAAGCAGTTCTTC.